These 3 T cell receptor beta chains were all obtained from the same sample, sequenced in a study of T-cell reconstitution after alpha-beta-depleted transplantation in children. Unique molecular identifiers featured in how the TCRbeta library was prepared. TCRdb called the PCR reads again in MiXCR, with one record for every CDR3 protein. Among some 550,000 distinct CDR3 sequences, about 18% were seen once, and the ten largest hold approximately 3%. Sequenced here: PBMCs from the stem cell graft donor, sampled from the stem cell graft. These receptors came from a human donor who donated a stem cell graft to a child with acute lymphoblastic leukemia.

CDR3 loop: CASSWAMNTEAFF. Written as DNA, the CDR3 is TGTGCCAGCAGTTGGGCTATGAACACTGAAGCTTTCTTT. The chain carries TRBV9 and TRBJ1-1; D is unresolved. V was trimmed by 5 bases and J by 0 bases, leaving 8 bases between them. CDR3 length equals 13 residues. The germline V gene encodes CDR1 SGDLS and CDR2 YYNGEE.

This chain uses TRBV20-1 with TRBJ2-5; 9 nucleotides match TRBD1. This CDR3 spans 14 amino acids. Germline V gives CDR1 DFQATT, CDR2 SNEGSKA (reference sequence). The V gene end was trimmed by 6 bases and the J gene end by 3 bases; junction bases not matched to a gene: 8. The CDR3 spells CSARDRASEETQYF. CDR3 nucleotide sequence: TGCAGTGCGAGGGACAGGGCCTCTGAAGAGACCCAGTACTTC.

The V call is TRBV11-1, the J call TRBJ2-1; TRBD2 is a possible D gene (5 bases). The CDR3 contains 15 residues. Germline CDR1 and CDR2: SGHAT and FQDESV (reference sequence). V was trimmed by 3 bases and J by 8 bases, leaving 17 bases between them. CDR3: CASSLASWLSDEQFF. The CDR3 region has the DNA TGTGCCAGCAGCTTGGCCTCGTGGCTTAGCGATGAGCAGTTCTTC.